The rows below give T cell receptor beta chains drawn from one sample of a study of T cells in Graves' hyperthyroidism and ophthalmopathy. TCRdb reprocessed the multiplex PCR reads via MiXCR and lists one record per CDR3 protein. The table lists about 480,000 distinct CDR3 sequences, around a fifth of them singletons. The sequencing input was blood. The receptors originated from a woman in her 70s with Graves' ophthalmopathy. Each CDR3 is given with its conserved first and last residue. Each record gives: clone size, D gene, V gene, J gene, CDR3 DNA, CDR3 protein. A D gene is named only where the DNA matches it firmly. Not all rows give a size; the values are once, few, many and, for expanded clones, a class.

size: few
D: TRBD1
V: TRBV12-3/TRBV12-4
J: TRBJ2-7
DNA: TGTGCCAGCGGTAATAGGGGGCGGCACGAGCAGTACTTC
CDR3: CASGNRGRHEQYF

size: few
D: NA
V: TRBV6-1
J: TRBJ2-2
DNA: TGTGCCAGCAGCCGCCGACAGGACTCGAACACCGGGGAGCTGTTTTTT
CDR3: CASSRRQDSNTGELFF

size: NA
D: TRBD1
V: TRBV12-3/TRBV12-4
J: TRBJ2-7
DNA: TGTGCCAGTCGTGCCTGGACAGGGTTAAACGAGCAGTACTTC
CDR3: CASRAWTGLNEQYF

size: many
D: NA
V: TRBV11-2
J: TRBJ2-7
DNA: TGTGCCAGCAGCTTAGAGGCAGGTCTACGCGGGCAGTACTTC
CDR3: CASSLEAGLRGQYF

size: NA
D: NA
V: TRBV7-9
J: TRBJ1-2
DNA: TGTGCCAGCAGCAAAGAGGCGGAGGGTGGCTACACCTTC
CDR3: CASSKEAEGGYTF

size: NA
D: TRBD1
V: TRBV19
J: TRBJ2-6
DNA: TGTGCCAGTAGCCCCCGGGACAGGGTGTCCGGGGCCAACGTCCTGACTTTC
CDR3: CASSPRDRVSGANVLTF

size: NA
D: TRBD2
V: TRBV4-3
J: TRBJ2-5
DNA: TGCGCCAGCAGCCAAAGACTAGCGGGAGGGCCGGAGACCCAGTACTTC
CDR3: CASSQRLAGGPETQYF

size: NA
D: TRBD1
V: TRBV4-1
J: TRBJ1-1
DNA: TGCGCCAGCAGCCAGGCAACAGGGGGCGACACTGAAGCTTTCTTT
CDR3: CASSQATGGDTEAFF

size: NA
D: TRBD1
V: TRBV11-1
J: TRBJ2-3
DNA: TGTGCCAGCAGCCCCGGGACAGGGGTGGGAGATACGCAGTATTTT
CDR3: CASSPGTGVGDTQYF

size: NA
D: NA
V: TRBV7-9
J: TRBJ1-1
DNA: TGTGCCAGCAGCGTACACACTGAAGCTTTCTTT
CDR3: CASSVHTEAFF

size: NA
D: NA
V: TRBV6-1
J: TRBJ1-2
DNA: TGTGCCAGCAGCCGCAGCTTTAACTATGGCTACACCTTC
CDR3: CASSRSFNYGYTF

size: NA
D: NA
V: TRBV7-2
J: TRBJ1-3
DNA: TGTGCCAGCAGCTTCAGGTTCGGAAACACCATATATTTT
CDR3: CASSFRFGNTIYF

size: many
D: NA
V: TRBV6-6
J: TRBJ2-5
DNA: TGTGCCAGCAGTTACTCGAGGGAGACCCAGTACTTC
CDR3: CASSYSRETQYF

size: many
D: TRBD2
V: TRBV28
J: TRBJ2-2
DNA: TGTGCCAGCAGTCCCGGGACTAGCGGGAGGAACGGGGAGCTGTTTTTT
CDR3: CASSPGTSGRNGELFF

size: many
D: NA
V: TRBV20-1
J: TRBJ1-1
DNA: TGCAGTGCTAGAGGTGGGGTGAACACTGAAGCTTTCTTT
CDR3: CSARGGVNTEAFF

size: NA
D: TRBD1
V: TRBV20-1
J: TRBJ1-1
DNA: TGCAGTGCTAGAGTTTTTGACAGGGCAGGCACTGAAGCTTTCTTT
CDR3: CSARVFDRAGTEAFF

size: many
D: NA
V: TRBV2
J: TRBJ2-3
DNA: TGTGCCAGCAGTGAAGAGGGAGGACGCACAGATACGCAGTATTTT
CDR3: CASSEEGGRTDTQYF

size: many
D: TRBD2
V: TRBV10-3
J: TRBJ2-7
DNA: TGTGCCATCAGTCCCCAGGGACTAGCGGGAGATCAGTTTGGTTACGAGCAGTACTTC
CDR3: CAISPQGLAGDQFGYEQYF

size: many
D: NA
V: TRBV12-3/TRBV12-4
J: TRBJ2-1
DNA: TGTGCCAGCACTAGACCTTACCGGAGACAGGAGGACAATGAGCAGTTCTTC
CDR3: CASTRPYRRQEDNEQFF

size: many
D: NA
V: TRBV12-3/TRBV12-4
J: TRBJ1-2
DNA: TGTGCCAGCAAGGGGCCGTATGGCTACACCTTC
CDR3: CASKGPYGYTF

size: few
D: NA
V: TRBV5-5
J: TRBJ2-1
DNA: TGTGCCAGCAGCTGGGCCAGGGATTCCTACAATGAGCAGTTCTTC
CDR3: CASSWARDSYNEQFF

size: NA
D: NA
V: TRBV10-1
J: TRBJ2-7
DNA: TGCGCCAGAGCCTGGGCCCAAAGCTACGAGCAGTACTTC
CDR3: CARAWAQSYEQYF

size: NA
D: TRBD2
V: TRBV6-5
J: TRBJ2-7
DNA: TGTGCCAGCAGTTACGCGAGCGGGAGGTCCTACGAGCAGTACTTC
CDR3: CASSYASGRSYEQYF

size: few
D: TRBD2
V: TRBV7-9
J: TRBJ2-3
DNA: TGTGCCAGCAGCCCGGGGACTAGCGGAGACCCCAAGGATACGCAGTATTTT
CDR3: CASSPGTSGDPKDTQYF

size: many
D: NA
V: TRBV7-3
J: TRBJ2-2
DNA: TGTGCCAGCGGTAGCCAGACCGGGGAGCTGTTTTTT
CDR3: CASGSQTGELFF

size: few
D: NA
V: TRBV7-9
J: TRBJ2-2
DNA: TGTGCCAGCAGCCGCAAGGCGGGAAATACCGGGGAGCTGTTTTTT
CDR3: CASSRKAGNTGELFF

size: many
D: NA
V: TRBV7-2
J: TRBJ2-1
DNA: TGTGCCAGCAGCTTAGGTCTAGACTCCTACAATGAGCAGTTCTTC
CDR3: CASSLGLDSYNEQFF

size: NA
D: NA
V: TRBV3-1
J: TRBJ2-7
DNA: TGTGCCAGCAGCCAAGCCCCGGGACACCACTCCTACGAGCAGTACTTC
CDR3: CASSQAPGHHSYEQYF

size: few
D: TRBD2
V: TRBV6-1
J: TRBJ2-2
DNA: TGTGCCAGCAGCGTAGCGGGAGGGAAAGCCGGGGAGCTGTTTTTT
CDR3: CASSVAGGKAGELFF

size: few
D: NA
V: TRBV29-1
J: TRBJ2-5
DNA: TGCAGCGTTGAAGACCCCCGAGAGACCCAGTACTTC
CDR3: CSVEDPRETQYF

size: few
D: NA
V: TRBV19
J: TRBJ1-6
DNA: TGTGCCAGTAGTATAGCCCAGGGCCCGACAAATTCACCCCTCCACTTT
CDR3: CASSIAQGPTNSPLHF

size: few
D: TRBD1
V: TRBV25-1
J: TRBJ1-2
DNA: TGTGCCAGCAGTGAAGTCATTGGGACAGGTTCTAACTATGGCTACACCTTC
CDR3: CASSEVIGTGSNYGYTF

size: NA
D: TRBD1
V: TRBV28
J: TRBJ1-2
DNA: TGTGCCAGCAGTGACGACAGGGTAGCTAACTATGGCTACACCTTC
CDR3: CASSDDRVANYGYTF

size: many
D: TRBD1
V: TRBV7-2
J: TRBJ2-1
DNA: TGTGCCAGCAGCCCCGGGGACAGGCGGGGCGGTGAGCAGTTCTTC
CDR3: CASSPGDRRGGEQFF

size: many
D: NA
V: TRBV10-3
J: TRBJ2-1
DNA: TGTGCCATCAGTGAGATAGGCAATGAGCAGTTCTTC
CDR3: CAISEIGNEQFF

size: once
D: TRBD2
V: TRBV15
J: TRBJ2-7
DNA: TGTGCCACCAGCCCCCGGTGGCGGGAGGTGGGAAACGAGCAGTACTTC
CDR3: CATSPRWREVGNEQYF

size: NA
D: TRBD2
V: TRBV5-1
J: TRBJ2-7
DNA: TGCGCCAGCAGCTTGTCCGGGACTAGCGGCCTGGGCCCATTGGAGCAGTACTTC
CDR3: CASSLSGTSGLGPLEQYF

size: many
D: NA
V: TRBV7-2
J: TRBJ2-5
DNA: TGTGCCAGCAGCTTAATGGTCAACCAAGAGACCCAGTACTTC
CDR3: CASSLMVNQETQYF

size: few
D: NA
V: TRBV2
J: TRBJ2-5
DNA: TGTGCCAACGCCGGGACAAACCAAGAGACCCAGTACTTC
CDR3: CANAGTNQETQYF

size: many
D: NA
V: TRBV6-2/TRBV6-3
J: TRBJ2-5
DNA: TGTGCCAGCAGTGTCCAAGAGACCCAGTACTTC
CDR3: CASSVQETQYF

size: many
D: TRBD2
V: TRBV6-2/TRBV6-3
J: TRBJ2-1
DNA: TGTGCCAGCAGTTACTCGCCGTGGGCAGCGGGGGGCTACTTCAATGAGCAGTTCTTC
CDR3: CASSYSPWAAGGYFNEQFF

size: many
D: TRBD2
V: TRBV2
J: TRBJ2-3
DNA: TGTGCCATAGACCCGGGACTAGCCCCAGATACGCAGTATTTT
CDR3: CAIDPGLAPDTQYF

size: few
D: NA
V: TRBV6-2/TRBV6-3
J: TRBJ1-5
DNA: TGTGCCAGCAGTTGGGGGGACATCGCACCCTCCAATCAGCCCCAGCATTTT
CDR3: CASSWGDIAPSNQPQHF

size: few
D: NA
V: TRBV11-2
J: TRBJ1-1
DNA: TGTGCCAGCAGCAGAACAACCCTAGCGGGCACTGAAGCTTTCTTT
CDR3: CASSRTTLAGTEAFF

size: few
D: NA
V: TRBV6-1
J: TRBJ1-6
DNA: TGTGCCAGCAGGCCAACAGGATCAAGGGGTAATTCACCCCTCCACTTT
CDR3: CASRPTGSRGNSPLHF

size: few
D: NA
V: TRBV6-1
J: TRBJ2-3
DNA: TGTGCCACAAAGGACTGGTTAGATACGCAGTATTTT
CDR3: CATKDWLDTQYF

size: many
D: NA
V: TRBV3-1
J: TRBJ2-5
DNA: TGTGCCAGCAGCCACGATAGGTACCCCCAAGAGACCCAGTACTTC
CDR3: CASSHDRYPQETQYF

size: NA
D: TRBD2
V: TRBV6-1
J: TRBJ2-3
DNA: TGTGCCAGCACCCCGGAAGGGCGGGAGGGCAAAGATACGCAGTATTTT
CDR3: CASTPEGREGKDTQYF

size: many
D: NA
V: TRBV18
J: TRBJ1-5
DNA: TGTGCCAGCTCAGACAGTCTCGATCAGCCCCAGCATTTT
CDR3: CASSDSLDQPQHF

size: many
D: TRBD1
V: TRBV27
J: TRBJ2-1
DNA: TGTGCCAGCGGCCGATCCGGGACAGGGAGCAATGAGCAGTTCTTC
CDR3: CASGRSGTGSNEQFF

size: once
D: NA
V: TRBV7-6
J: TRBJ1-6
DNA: TGTGCCAGCAGCTTAAAGCGGGGGGGTTTTTCACCCCTCCACTTT
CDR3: CASSLKRGGFSPLHF

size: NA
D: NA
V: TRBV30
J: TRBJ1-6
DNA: TGTGCCTGGAGTGATGCAGAAGTCACACCCCTCCACTTT
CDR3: CAWSDAEVTPLHF

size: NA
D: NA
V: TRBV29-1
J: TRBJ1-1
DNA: TGCAGCGTTGTAGACGTGGCTGAAGCTTTCTTT
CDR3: CSVVDVAEAFF

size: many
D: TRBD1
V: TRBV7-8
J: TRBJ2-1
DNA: TGTGCCAGCAGCTTAGCGGGACAGAATGAGCAGTTCTTC
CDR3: CASSLAGQNEQFF